This T cell receptor (beta chain) was retrieved from a study of vaccination and CD4 T cells after COVID-19. On the study more broadly: The post-COVID sampling time was a median roughly 99 days after diagnosis, ranging from 35 to 161. General study results and limits: Convalescent patients' median share of reactive clones seen only post-vaccination was around 84%. There were relatively few convalescent patients studied, and there were no early post-infection timepoints.

Comments on this clonotype: The antigen is not known.

Stated time point: late sampling 161 to 241 days after vaccination in three convalescent patients. In this cohort, PCR tests turned positive between March and December 2020, predating US Alpha, Beta and Delta variants. The CDR3 sequence is 16 residues long. CDR1 and CDR2 (germline): DFQATT, SNEGSKA (reference sequence). The junction had 11 bases not matched to a gene; V was cut back by 3 bases and J by 5 bases. MiXCR, run by TCRdb on the PCR reads, gives a single entry per CDR3 protein. Altogether about 30,000 distinct CDR3 sequences are present, roughly 50% being singletons, with the ten largest covering 5% to 6.5%.

This TCR was sampled from a human donor who had recovered from COVID-19. The chain uses TRBV20-1 and TRBJ2-5, with 11 bases that match TRBD2. The sequencing here drew on CD4+ T cells from blood, taken about 7 months after SARS-CoV-2 vaccination. CDR3 in DNA: TGCAGTGCTAGTAGGCTAGCGGGAGGACCGTGGGAGACCCAGTACTTC. The encoded protein is CSASRLAGGPWETQYF.